The 26 T cell receptor beta chains in this list originate from one sample, sequenced in a study of beta chain features in type 1 diabetes. The entirety of the isolated RNA underwent reverse transcription, so expressed TCRB transcripts were sequenced. Assay used: immunoSEQ multiplex PCR; TCRdb lists only in-frame clones, some missing. The sample shows just over 600,000 clones, about a sixth of them seen only once. Material for sequencing was naive CD4+ T cells from blood. These receptors were obtained from a young man in good health.

The J gene is TRBJ2-3, the V gene TRBV11-3; TRBD2 matches 11 bases. V trimming: 5 bases; J trimming: 2 bases; junction bases outside the gene matches: 3. Germline V gene data show CDR1 as SGHNT and CDR2 as YENEEA. The CDR3 length is 15 residues. The CDR3 protein is CASSGSGGVTDTQYF. CDR3 in DNA: TGTGCCAGCAGCGGTAGCGGGGGGGTCACAGATACGCAGTATTTT.

This clone was seen a few times. This chain links TRBV4-1 with TRBJ2-5; the D is unclear. Trimming left V 6 bases short and J 6 bases short, with 11 bases between. The CDR3 is made up of 12 amino acids. Germline assignment: CDR1 MGHRA and CDR2 YSYEKL. CDR3 protein: CASSLSGQTQYF. CDR3 in DNA: TGCGCCAGCAGTCTCTCAGGCCAGACCCAGTACTTC.

This clone appeared a few times. J is TRBJ1-2 and V is TRBV4-3, with 7 bases fitting TRBD1. V shed 0 bases, J shed 4 bases, and the junction held 8 bases outside the gene matches. CDR3 length: 16 residues. The germline gives CDR1 LGHNA, CDR2 YSLEER. The CDR3 sequence is CASSQEALWTGYGYTF. In DNA form, the CDR3 reads TGCGCCAGCAGCCAAGAGGCTCTCTGGACAGGCTATGGCTACACCTTC.

This clone was observed a handful of times. This chain joins TRBV10-3 and TRBJ2-7; the match to TRBD1 covers 7 bases. The CDR3 extends over 13 amino acids. CDR1 and CDR2 (germline): ENHRY, SYGVKD. Trimming at V came to 6 bases and at J to 2 bases, leaving 4 bases not matched to a gene. This CDR3 is CAISRDSPYEQYF. DNA of the CDR3: TGTGCCATCAGCAGGGACAGTCCCTACGAGCAGTACTTC.

This clone was seen only a few times. CDR3 DNA sequence: TGCAGCGCTCAACGGGCGGAGAACACTGAAGCTTTCTTT. Its protein product is CSAQRAENTEAFF. The chain combines TRBV29-1 with TRBJ1-1; D is ambiguous. CDR3 size: 13 residues. Germline V gene sequence: CDR1 SQVTM, CDR2 ANQGSEA. Trimming took 7 bases from V and 1 from J, leaving 13 bases between them. Together with reference TRBV29-1 and TRBJ1-1, the CDR3 gives the full variable domain: SAVISQKPSRDICQRGTSLTIQCQVDSQVTMMFWYRQQPGQSLTLIATANQGSEATYESGFVIDKFPISRPNLTFSTLTVSNMSPEDSSIYLCSAQRAENTEAFFGQGTRLTVV.

The J gene is TRBJ2-7, the V gene TRBV18; D may match TRBD1 or TRBD2 (6 bases each). V lost 1 base and J lost 3, with 22 bases in between. Germline CDR1 KGHSH, CDR2 LQKENI. This CDR3 contains 18 residues. This CDR3 reads CASSPRIGGEGVSYEQYF. The CDR3 bases are TGTGCCAGCTCACCACGAATCGGGGGCGAGGGAGTTAGCTACGAGCAGTACTTC.

The chain joins TRBV19 to TRBJ1-1; 7 positions agree with TRBD1. Germline V gene lookup returns CDR1 LNHDA and CDR2 SQIVND (reference sequence). This CDR3 contains 13 residues. With V trimmed by 5 bases and J by 3 bases, 3 bases remained unmatched. In nucleotides, the CDR3 is TGTGCCAGTAGTCTCCAGGGGGACACTGAAGCTTTCTTT. Amino acids: CASSLQGDTEAFF.

V gene TRBV7-6 combines with J gene TRBJ2-2; 11 nucleotides align to TRBD2. Germline CDR1 and CDR2: SGHVS and FNYEAQ. The CDR3 has 18 residues. The V segment lost 2 bases and the J segment 6 bases; nucleotides outside the gene matches: 11. This CDR3 reads CASSLTSGGPLRAGELFF. As DNA, the CDR3 is TGTGCCAGCAGCTTAACTAGCGGGGGCCCCCTTAGGGCCGGGGAGCTGTTTTTT.

The chain couples TRBV21-1 to TRBJ1-1; TRBD1 is the table's D call, not checked against the DNA. TRBV21-1 counts as a pseudogene. The length of the CDR3 is 22 residues. CDR3 bases: TGTGCCAGCAGCAGCTCCTGTGCAGAGGCTTTGTTGGGACAGGGGCCAAACACTGAAGCTTTCTTT. Translation: CASSSSCAEALLGQGPNTEAFF.

V is TRBV9 and J is TRBJ2-5, with a weak D call TRBD1 (6 bases). The better agreement between TRBJ2-7 and the DNA end casts doubt on the J call. CDR3 length: 15 amino acids. Germline values: CDR1 SGDLS, CDR2 YYNGEE. The DNA for the CDR3 is TGTGCCAGCAGCGTAAATGGACAGACCCCCTACGAGCAGTACTTC. Its protein is CASSVNGQTPYEQYF.

This clone was found a few times. This chain joins TRBV20-1 and TRBJ2-1; tentatively, D is TRBD2 (6 bases). The CDR3 runs to 11 residues. Germline V gene sequence: CDR1 DFQATT, CDR2 SNEGSKA (reference sequence). Trimming removed 6 bases at V and 8 bases at J, with 11 bases between. CDR3 amino acids: CSAPGAYEQFF. The CDR3 region has the DNA TGCAGTGCCCCGGGAGCTTATGAGCAGTTCTTC.

The V and J genes are TRBV7-9 and TRBJ1-2; D uncertain. The CDR3 contains 17 residues. Germline V gene sequence: CDR1 SEHNR, CDR2 FQNEAQ (reference sequence). Trimming stripped 1 base from V and 6 bases from J, with 21 bases between. The CDR3 bases are TGTGCCAGCAGCTTAGTTTTAACCGGCCTTCCCTGGGATGGCTACACCTTC. Its translation: CASSLVLTGLPWDGYTF.

The rearrangement links TRBV7-9 to TRBJ2-1; TRBD2 agrees at 8 bases. The V and J ends lost 0 bases and 0 bases, in that order; junction bases with no gene match: 1. CDR1 and CDR2 from the germline V gene are SEHNR and FQNEAQ (reference sequence). This CDR3 region has 16 residues. CDR3 nucleotide sequence: TGTGCCAGCAGCTTAGCCCTAGCGGGCTCCTACAATGAGCAGTTCTTC. This gives the protein CASSLALAGSYNEQFF.

This chain connects TRBV19 to TRBJ2-1; perhaps TRBD1 as D (7 bases). Germline loops: CDR1 LNHDA, CDR2 SQIVND (reference sequence). The CDR3 totals 12 residues. The V end was cut by 8 bases, the J end by 7 bases, with 12 bases between. Written as DNA, the CDR3 is TGTGCCAGTGGGCAGGGGGGAAATGAGCAGTTCTTC. Residues: CASGQGGNEQFF.

The chain combines TRBV18 with TRBJ2-2; 9 nucleotides agree with TRBD1. CDR1 is KGHSH, CDR2 LQKENI, per germline. The CDR3 has 16 amino acids. The V segment lost 1 base and the J segment 6 bases; nucleotides outside the gene matches: 6. The CDR3 bases are TGTGCCAGCTCACCACGACGGGACAGGGTTGCCGGGGAGCTGTTTTTT. Its translation: CASSPRRDRVAGELFF. Full variable domain (outside the CDR3, taken from reference TRBV18 and TRBJ2-2): NAGVMQNPRHLVRRRGQEARLRCSPMKGHSHVYWYRQLPEEGLKFMVYLQKENIIDESGMPKERFSAEFPKEGPSILRIQQVVRGDSAAYFCASSPRRDRVAGELFFGEGSRLTVL.

The CDR3 loop reads CSVAFGSNQPQHF. CDR3 sequence (DNA): TGCAGCGTTGCTTTCGGGAGCAATCAGCCCCAGCATTTT. The chain couples TRBV29-1 to TRBJ1-5; D is undetermined. CDR1 is SQVTM, CDR2 ANQGSEA, per germline. V lost 4 bases to trimming and J lost 1 base, with 8 bases between them. The CDR3 contains 13 residues.

The chain employs TRBV27 and TRBJ1-2; TRBD1 aligns across 9 bases. From germline, CDR1 is MNHEY and CDR2 SMNVEV (reference sequence). V dropped 6 bases and J dropped 7; count of bases not matched to a gene: 12. The CDR3 contains 15 residues. For the CDR3, the DNA is TGTGCCAGCAGCCAATTACAGGGGGCTTCGGGTGGCTACACCTTC. Protein: CASSQLQGASGGYTF.

This rearrangement joins TRBV5-6 to TRBJ2-7; D is uncertain. V was pared by 1 base and J by 5 bases, with 7 bases between. The CDR3 covers 12 residues. Germline CDR1 reads SGHDT; CDR2 reads YYEEEE. CDR3 sequence reads: CASSLRYHEQYF. The CDR3 DNA follows: TGTGCCAGCAGCTTGAGGTATCACGAGCAGTACTTC.

This clone was recorded a few times. V is TRBV19 and J is TRBJ1-1; D may be TRBD1 (5 bases). The CDR3 contains 13 residues. V was cut by 6 bases and J by 6 bases, with 14 bases left in between. Germline assignment: CDR1 LNHDA and CDR2 SQIVND (reference sequence). The CDR3 coding sequence is TGTGCCAGTAGAAACGGGGGAGAGCCTGAAGCTTTCTTT. Its protein is CASRNGGEPEAFF.

This chain joins TRBV28 and TRBJ1-2, with D possibly TRBD1 on 5 matching bases. V lost 7 bases to trimming and J lost 3 bases, with 9 bases between them. Per germline, CDR1 MDHEN and CDR2 SYDVKM. The length of the CDR3 is 12 residues. The CDR3 region has the DNA TGTGCCAGCACACAGGCGGACTATGGCTACACCTTC. Translating it yields CASTQADYGYTF.

The table lists this clone with a few counts. This chain joins TRBV10-3 and TRBJ2-3; D is uncertain. Germline V CDR1 and CDR2: ENHRY, SYGVKD. The CDR3 is 12 amino acids. V lost 6 bases and J 0 bases, leaving 4 bases between the germline ends. In nucleotides, the CDR3 is TGTGCCATCAGCCCTAGCACAGATACGCAGTATTTT. Protein product: CAISPSTDTQYF.

For this clone: Other DNA sequences from this sample encode an identical CDR3 as well. The chain joins TRBV2 to TRBJ2-3; no clear D gene. Germline V gives CDR1 SNHLY, CDR2 FYNNEI. The V and J ends lost 2 bases and 3 bases respectively, with 9 bases between them. The CDR3 extends over 14 amino acids. CDR3 DNA sequence: TGTGCCAGCAGTGAAAGGGTGTCGACAGATACGCAGTATTTT. Translation: CASSERVSTDTQYF.

The CDR3 DNA reads TGCGCCAGCAGCCCGGATCTAGCGGGAGAGTTTACAGATACGCAGTATTTT. This encodes CASSPDLAGEFTDTQYF. The chain carries TRBV4-1 and TRBJ2-3; 10 bases align to TRBD2. The trim removed 4 bases at V and 3 bases at J, leaving 10 bases unmatched. CDR3 length: 17 amino acids. Germline V gene lookup returns CDR1 MGHRA and CDR2 YSYEKL.

This clone was seen a few times. The V and J genes are TRBV11-3 and TRBJ2-3; no clear D. CDR1 and CDR2 from the germline V gene are SGHNT and YENEEA. CDR3 size: 17 residues. V lost 1 base and J 1 base, leaving 15 bases between the germline ends. CDR3 sequence reads: CASSLGSRNTRTDTQYF. The CDR3 bases are TGTGCCAGCAGCTTAGGTAGCAGGAACACTCGCACAGATACGCAGTATTTT.

CDR3 region: CASSLRRLAGGLADTQYF. As DNA, the CDR3 is TGTGCCAGCAGCTTAAGGAGACTAGCGGGGGGGCTGGCAGATACGCAGTATTTT. The chain employs TRBV7-2 and TRBJ2-3, with TRBD2 matching 14 bases. Germline values: CDR1 SGHTA, CDR2 FQGNSA. The CDR3 totals 18 residues. J gave up 4 bases and V 2 bases, and 8 bases lay outside the gene matches.

This clone was found a few times. The chain employs TRBV6-5 and TRBJ1-6; maybe TRBD1 (6 bases). V gave up 2 bases and J gave up 7 bases, with 15 bases separating them. The germline V gene encodes CDR1 MNHEY and CDR2 SVGAGI. The CDR3 extends over 16 amino acids. The CDR3 spells CASSYERRQGNSPLHF. The DNA of the CDR3 is TGTGCCAGCAGTTACGAAAGGCGGCAGGGGAATTCACCCCTCCACTTT.